Included here is one T cell receptor (beta chain) sequence, with context. Its target is not known. This sample is drawn from a study of cytomegalovirus exposure and HLA in healthy donors. Study-wide findings and caveats: With high specificity and sensitivity, the classifier reportedly diagnosed cytomegalovirus status.

Germline V gene data show CDR1 as ENHRY and CDR2 as SYGVKD. CDR3 length equals 15 residues. V dropped 3 bases and J dropped 3 bases, with 14 bases sitting between them. Profiling relied on immunoSEQ multiplex PCR, and the TCRdb table lists in-frame clones only, not all of them. The sample lists under 140,000 clones; approximately 90% were seen once. Sequenced input: PBMCs. The J gene is TRBJ1-2, the V gene TRBV10-3; D is possibly TRBD1 (6 bases). The receptor's source is a woman in her twenties or thirties in good health and CMV-seropositive. CDR3 amino acids: CAISETGRGYYGYTF. The DNA for the CDR3 is TGTGCCATCAGTGAAACAGGGCGAGGGTACTATGGCTACACCTTC.